Listed here is a single T cell receptor beta chain. What it recognizes is unknown. Since all of the isolated RNA was reverse transcribed, expressed TCRB transcripts were what got sequenced. Profiled with immunoSEQ multiplex PCR; TCRdb holds only in-frame clones, not every one. The table shows 500,000 to 800,000 clones, with 9.5% to 15% occurring only once. The V gene's germline CDR1 is SGHTA and CDR2 FQGNSA. V was cut by 2 bases and J by 5 bases, with 15 bases left in between. This CDR3 region has 16 residues. This entry belongs to a study of beta chain features in type 1 diabetes. Broader study findings: All four CD4+ subsets from Type 1 diabetes patients carried moderately but significantly shorter TCRB CDR3s.

Via the markers CD45RO/CCR7/CD25/CD127/CD95/CD27, stem cell-like memory, regulatory, central memory and naive CD4+ cells were sorted. Sequenced: naive CD4+ T cells from blood. The TCR sequence derives from a man aged 30-40 years with type 1 diabetes. The V and J genes are TRBV7-2 and TRBJ1-4; TRBD1 might be the D (6 bases). The CDR3 here is CASSLTPGHMNEKLFF. CDR3 nucleotide sequence: TGTGCCAGCAGCTTAACCCCGGGACACATGAATGAAAAACTGTTTTTT.